This is a list of T cell receptor beta chains from one sample in a study of cytomegalovirus exposure and HLA in healthy donors. TCRdb keeps only in-frame clones here, not all; method: immunoSEQ multiplex PCR. The table lists 80,000 to 130,000 clones, roughly 70% of them singletons. Input material: PBMCs. The receptors were gathered from a woman between 18 and 29 years old in good health and CMV-seropositive. Each CDR3 is given with its conserved first and last residue. Fields, in order: V gene, clone size, J gene, D gene, CDR3 DNA, CDR3 protein. D genes are given only for firm matches. The size of a clone is reported for some rows only, either as once, few or many, or as a class for expanded clones.

V: TRBV18
size: NA
J: TRBJ1-1
D: TRBD1
DNA: TGTGCCAGCTCACCAGGGACAGGGGGACGGCCGGAAGCTTTCTTT
CDR3: CASSPGTGGRPEAFF

V: TRBV4-3
size: NA
J: TRBJ1-2
D: TRBD1
DNA: TGCGCCAGCAGCCAAGACAACAGGGGTGGGCCGGGCTATGGCTACACCTTC
CDR3: CASSQDNRGGPGYGYTF

V: TRBV9
size: NA
J: TRBJ2-7
D: NA
DNA: TGTGCCAGCAGCGCCCAAGGGGATTCCTACGAGCAGTACTTC
CDR3: CASSAQGDSYEQYF

V: TRBV28
size: NA
J: TRBJ2-7
D: NA
DNA: TGTGCCAGCAGTTTCCACTCCACCTACGAGCAGTACTTC
CDR3: CASSFHSTYEQYF

V: TRBV28
size: NA
J: TRBJ2-7
D: TRBD2
DNA: TGTGCCAGCAGTTGGGAGATGATGACTAGCGGAACCTACGAGCAGTACTTC
CDR3: CASSWEMMTSGTYEQYF

V: TRBV27
size: NA
J: TRBJ2-4
D: NA
DNA: TGTGCCAGCAGTTCCGGGACACCTTTAGCCAAAAACATTCAGTACTTC
CDR3: CASSSGTPLAKNIQYF

V: TRBV5-5
size: NA
J: TRBJ2-7
D: TRBD1
DNA: TGTGCCAGCAGCTTCGGGACAGGCTACGAGCAGTACTTC
CDR3: CASSFGTGYEQYF

V: TRBV5-6
size: NA
J: TRBJ2-7
D: NA
DNA: TGTGCCAGCAGCTGGGCTCGCGGGCTAACCTACGAGCAGTACTTC
CDR3: CASSWARGLTYEQYF

V: TRBV6-5
size: once
J: TRBJ2-1
D: NA
DNA: TGTGCCAGCAGTTACTCAAGAGGGGGAGTCTACAATGAGCAGTTCTTC
CDR3: CASSYSRGGVYNEQFF

V: TRBV5-4
size: once
J: TRBJ2-7
D: TRBD2
DNA: TGTGCCAGCAGCTTGGCCGGGAGGGCCGTCTCTAAGGCCTACGAGCAGTACTTC
CDR3: CASSLAGRAVSKAYEQYF

V: TRBV6-6
size: NA
J: TRBJ2-7
D: NA
DNA: TGTGCCAGCAGTTACTCGCGGGACTCCTACGAGCAGTACTTC
CDR3: CASSYSRDSYEQYF

V: TRBV7-9
size: NA
J: TRBJ2-1
D: NA
DNA: TGTGCCAGCAGCTTAGTTCCCCTTAGAGAGCAGTTCTTC
CDR3: CASSLVPLREQFF

V: TRBV6-5
size: NA
J: TRBJ2-5
D: NA
DNA: TGTGCCAGCAGTTACTCCCGACTCCTCGAAGAGACCCAGTACTTC
CDR3: CASSYSRLLEETQYF

V: TRBV19
size: NA
J: TRBJ1-1
D: NA
DNA: TGTGCCAGTAGTATAGGCGACAAGAACACTGAAGCTTTCTTT
CDR3: CASSIGDKNTEAFF

V: TRBV29-1
size: NA
J: TRBJ2-7
D: NA
DNA: TGCAGCGTTGTCGGAGGGAGGAGCACCTACGAGCAGTACTTC
CDR3: CSVVGGRSTYEQYF